The next 9 T cell receptor beta chains were all read from a single sample in a study of blood T cell repertoires in COVID-19. Here immunoSEQ multiplex PCR was the method, and the copy in TCRdb shows in-frame clones only, minus some. The repertoire consists of about 160,000 clones, with roughly 84% occurring once and the leading ten covering about 0.95%. Sequenced sample: peripheral blood. All receptors derive from a middle-aged man with acute or convalescent COVID-19.

The V and J genes are TRBV7-2 and TRBJ1-2; possible D gene TRBD1, 5 bases. V gave up 1 base and J gave up 6 bases, with 12 bases separating them. CDR3 length: 14 residues. In germline, CDR1 is SGHTA, CDR2 FQGNSA. CDR3 bases: TGTGCCAGCAGCTTAGGGGGCCAGGGAAATGGCTACACCTTC. Translated, it gives CASSLGGQGNGYTF.

This clone occurred many times. The chain couples TRBV2 to TRBJ1-1; D is unresolved. Trimming took off 5 bases at V and 3 bases at J, with 13 bases between the two ends. The CDR3 contains 14 residues. Germline assignment: CDR1 SNHLY and CDR2 FYNNEI. For the CDR3, the DNA is TGTGCCAGCAGTATCCTTCCCCGGGACACTGAAGCTTTCTTT. It yields the protein CASSILPRDTEAFF.

This clone was detected only a few times. The gene calls are TRBV2 and TRBJ2-1, with TRBD2 identical over 9 bases. With 2 bases clipped from V and 4 bases from J, the junction kept 6 bases outside the gene matches. Germline CDR1 reads SNHLY; CDR2 reads FYNNEI. The CDR3 length is 16 residues. The CDR3 spells CASSEPLAGVYNEQFF. CDR3 DNA: TGTGCCAGCAGTGAACCGTTAGCGGGGGTTTACAATGAGCAGTTCTTC.

CDR3 in DNA: TGCAGCGTTGCAACAGGGGGCTGGGACACTGAAGCTTTCTTT. Translated: CSVATGGWDTEAFF. The chain links TRBV29-1 to TRBJ1-1; TRBD1 aligns across 9 bases. Germline CDR1 SQVTM, CDR2 ANQGSEA. V gave up 4 bases and J gave up 3 bases; unmatched junction bases: 6. The CDR3 loop spans 14 amino acids.

The chain uses TRBV15 and TRBJ2-7, with D perhaps matching TRBD2 (5 bases). Deletions cut 5 bases from V and 7 bases from J, with 18 bases between. Germline V gene lookup returns CDR1 LNHNV and CDR2 YYDKDF (reference sequence). This CDR3 is 14 amino acids long. The CDR3 DNA reads TGTGCCACCAGCTGGCGGGCAAAGGTTCGGGAGCAGTACTTC. Amino acid sequence: CATSWRAKVREQYF.

This chain uses TRBV28 with TRBJ2-2, with 8 bases that match TRBD2. This CDR3 has 16 residues. The ends lost 5 bases at V and 1 base at J; junction bases unmatched: 6. CDR1 is MDHEN, CDR2 SYDVKM, per germline. CDR3 DNA sequence: TGTGCCAGCAGTCATCGGCTAGCGGGGAACACCGGGGAGCTGTTTTTT. Amino acid sequence: CASSHRLAGNTGELFF.

The chain joins TRBV20-1 to TRBJ2-1; 8 bases match TRBD1. Germline V gene sequence: CDR1 DFQATT, CDR2 SNEGSKA (reference sequence). V was pared by 3 bases and J by 9 bases, with 7 bases of the junction left unmatched. CDR3 length: 13 amino acids. The DNA of the CDR3 is TGCAGTGCTAGTCCCAGGGGGCTAGGTGAGCAGTTCTTC. This translates into CSASPRGLGEQFF.

J is TRBJ1-1 and V is TRBV6-1; no clear D. This CDR3 has 14 amino acids. Germline V gives CDR1 MNHNS, CDR2 SASEGT. V was cut by 5 bases and J by 3 bases, with 13 bases left in between. CDR3 residues: CASSYNGRDTEAFF. The CDR3 DNA is TGTGCCAGCAGTTATAACGGGCGGGACACTGAAGCTTTCTTT.

The J gene is TRBJ2-5, the V gene TRBV6-1, with D maybe TRBD2 (6 bases). Germline CDR1 and CDR2: MNHNS and SASEGT. The CDR3 runs to 19 residues. V shed 1 base and J shed 5 bases, with 26 bases lying between them. CDR3 coding DNA: TGTGCCAGCAGTGAAGGCCCCCCACAGAAGGGACTCACCGCGGAGACCCAGTACTTC. Amino acids: CASSEGPPQKGLTAETQYF.